This record covers a single TCR beta chain. Authors' analysis steps: Estimation of nucleated cell counts was performed using reference gene primer amplification. The repertoire was sequenced with immunoSEQ multiplex PCR; TCRdb's copy has only in-frame clones and lacks some. The V and J calls and the clone size are those of that table, but D and trimming were determined from the DNA. Among about 190,000 clones listed, under 85% were seen once. The V segment lost 2 bases and the J segment 1 base; nucleotides outside the gene matches: 8. Germline V gives CDR1 KGHSH, CDR2 LQKENI. The CDR3 is made up of 17 amino acids. This sample was included in a study of blood T cell repertoires in COVID-19.

This receptor was taken from a man between 60 and 75 years old with active or convalescent COVID-19. The chain carries TRBV18 and TRBJ2-1; 7 nucleotides align to TRBD2. Material: peripheral blood. CDR3 sequence reads: CASSPGEGGGSYNEQFF. The CDR3 nucleotides are TGTGCCAGCTCACCAGGGGAGGGCGGGGGATCCTACAATGAGCAGTTCTTC.